This T cell receptor (beta chain) was documented in a study of breast tumors, draining lymph nodes, adjacent tissues. TCRdb reanalysed the multiplex PCR reads using MiXCR and keeps one entry per CDR3 protein. This table holds approximately 280,000 distinct CDR3 sequences, around 31% found once. This clonotype was found a few times. The antigen is undetermined. The CDR3 runs 16 residues. In germline, CDR1 is LGHDT, CDR2 YNNKEL (reference sequence). V was clipped by 0 bases and J by 4 bases, with 15 bases between them. Whole-study findings and limits: Compared with lymph nodes, tumors were less diverse; compared with nontumor tissue, more. Findings are consistent with lymph node origin and intratumoral expansion of most tumor T cells. Luminal-like breast cancer showed significantly higher tumor–nontumor repertoire similarity than basal-like. Tumor T cell lymph node origin was a supported hypothesis, not proven.

Axillary draining lymph nodes of breast cancer patients supplied the node samples. The source is a female donor with breast cancer. Some clones in this sample may be carry-over from other donors' samples. This chain links TRBV3-1 with TRBJ1-2; D may be TRBD1 (5 bases). Sequencing was performed on axillary lymph node tissue. Here the CDR3 reads CASSQEWARAAYGYTF. CDR3 DNA: TGTGCCAGCAGCCAAGAATGGGCCAGGGCCGCCTATGGCTACACCTTC.